These 21 T cell receptor beta chains originate from one sample sequenced in a study of blood T cell repertoires in COVID-19. TCRdb's copy holds only in-frame clones and misses some; the assay was immunoSEQ multiplex PCR. The data hold 150,000 or so clones, with 86% observed a single time. Material: peripheral blood. The receptors were sampled from a man aged 55 to 70 with acute or convalescent COVID-19.

The gene calls are TRBV9 and TRBJ2-1; 13 bases fit TRBD2. Per the germline V gene, CDR1 is SGDLS and CDR2 is YYNGEE. CDR3 size: 17 residues. V trimming: 2 bases; J trimming: 9 bases; junction bases outside the gene matches: 11. The DNA of the CDR3 is TGTGCCAGCAGCGTGGAAACCGGGACTAGCGGGACTTTTGAGCAGTTCTTC. It is translated as CASSVETGTSGTFEQFF.

This clone appeared a few times. J is TRBJ2-7 and V is TRBV5-1; D is perhaps TRBD1 (6 bases). The CDR3 extends over 13 amino acids. The germline V gene has CDR1 SGHRS and CDR2 YFSETQ. The V gene lost 5 bases and the J gene lost 3 bases, with 12 bases spanning the gap. CDR3 sequence (DNA): TGCGCCAGCAGGACAGGTGCCCTCTACGAGCAGTACTTC. It specifies CASRTGALYEQYF. The full variable domain, rest sourced from reference TRBV5-1 and TRBJ2-7, is KAGVTQTPRYLIKTRGQQVTLSCSPISGHRSVSWYQQTPGQGLQFLFEYFSETQRNKGNFPGRFSGRQFSNSRSEMNVSTLELGDSALYLCASRTGALYEQYFGPGTRLTVT.

This rearrangement joins TRBV29-1 to TRBJ2-7; 8 bases are shared with TRBD2. The CDR3 has 14 amino acids. Germline CDR1 reads SQVTM; CDR2 reads ANQGSEA. Trimming at V came to 2 bases and at J to 0 bases, leaving 3 bases not matched to a gene. CDR3 sequence reads: CSVELAGFSYEQYF. DNA for the CDR3: TGCAGCGTTGAACTAGCGGGCTTCTCCTACGAGCAGTACTTC.

V gene TRBV3-1 (or the pseudogene TRBV3-2) combines with J gene TRBJ1-4; D is ambiguous. Trimming cost V 1 base and J 8 bases, with 11 bases left between them. Looked up from germline, CDR1 is LGHDT and CDR2 is YNNKEL (reference sequence). The CDR3 consists of 14 residues. CDR3 nucleotides: TGTGCCAGCAGCCAAGGGCTCGGGATAGAAAAACTGTTTTTT. It translates to CASSQGLGIEKLFF.

This chain joins TRBV6-5 and TRBJ1-1; D may be TRBD1 (6 bases). Germline CDR1 and CDR2: MNHEY and SVGAGI. V lost 6 bases and J lost 3, with 14 bases in between. The length of the CDR3 is 14 residues. In DNA form, the CDR3 reads TGTGCCAGCAGACTCACAGGGTTGGACACTGAAGCTTTCTTT. Protein: CASRLTGLDTEAFF.

The chain recombines TRBV4-1 with TRBJ1-2; D is uncertain. The CDR3 has 13 residues. Per the germline V gene, CDR1 is MGHRA and CDR2 is YSYEKL. The V and J ends lost 0 bases and 8 bases respectively, with 10 bases between them. CDR3 amino acids: CASSQEDRSGYTF. CDR3 coding DNA: TGCGCCAGCAGCCAAGAAGATAGGAGCGGCTACACCTTC.

The chain carries TRBV19 and TRBJ2-2; 9 bases are a match to TRBD1. CDR3 size: 17 residues. J gave up 1 base and V 5 bases, and 8 bases lay outside the gene matches. Germline CDR1 reads LNHDA; CDR2 reads SQIVND (reference sequence). The CDR3 reads CASSGAGTGLNTGELFF. In DNA form, the CDR3 reads TGTGCCAGTAGTGGCGCCGGGACAGGGCTGAACACCGGGGAGCTGTTTTTT.

The V gene is TRBV11-2, the J gene TRBJ1-5, with D perhaps TRBD1 (6 bases). The V and J ends lost 1 base and 2 bases respectively, with 9 bases between them. Germline-derived CDR1 and CDR2 are SGHAT and FQNNGV. CDR3 length equals 15 residues. CDR3 residues: CASSLVGGGNQPQHF. Written as DNA, the CDR3 is TGTGCCAGCAGCTTAGTAGGGGGTGGCAATCAGCCCCAGCATTTT.

The chain uses TRBV2 and TRBJ2-7, with TRBD2 identical over 10 bases. The CDR3 spans 14 residues. Germline V lookup: CDR1 SNHLY, CDR2 FYNNEI. The V gene end was trimmed by 8 bases and the J gene end by 3 bases; junction bases not matched to a gene: 7. CDR3 sequence: CASRPSGRLYEQYF. The CDR3 DNA follows: TGTGCCAGCCGCCCTAGCGGGAGACTCTACGAGCAGTACTTC.

The chain employs TRBV27 and TRBJ2-2; 8 nucleotides match TRBD1. The CDR3 spans 16 residues. Germline-derived CDR1 and CDR2 are MNHEY and SMNVEV (reference sequence). V trimming: 4 bases; J trimming: 2 bases; junction bases outside the gene matches: 6. For the CDR3, the DNA is TGTGCCAGCAGTTCACCGGGACAGGCCAACACCGGGGAGCTGTTTTTT. This translates into CASSSPGQANTGELFF.

This clone is a singleton in its sample. The gene calls are TRBV9 and TRBJ1-4; the match to TRBD1 covers 7 bases. Trimming cost V 0 bases and J 5 bases; bases outside gene matches: 7. Germline-derived CDR1 and CDR2 are SGDLS and YYNGEE. The CDR3 is 16 residues long. CDR3 in amino acids: CASSVGVVRGNEKLFF. The CDR3 region has the DNA TGTGCCAGCAGCGTAGGAGTGGTCAGGGGGAATGAAAAACTGTTTTTT.

This clone was detected many times. The rearrangement uses TRBV6-5 and TRBJ2-7; tentative D call: TRBD1 (6 bases). Germline CDR1 is MNHEY and CDR2 is SVGAGI. The CDR3 totals 14 residues. V dropped 6 bases and J dropped 9 bases, with 21 bases sitting between them. The DNA for the CDR3 is TGTGCCAGCAGGCCAGGGGTCAGTGGTTCGCTGCAGTACTTC. It is translated as CASRPGVSGSLQYF.

V and J are TRBV4-1 and TRBJ1-4, with D perhaps matching TRBD1 (6 bases). V was shortened by 0 bases and J by 7 bases, with 15 bases between the two germline ends. The CDR3 has 16 residues. Germline assignment: CDR1 MGHRA and CDR2 YSYEKL. DNA for the CDR3: TGCGCCAGCAGCCAAGATCAGAGCAGGGGCCGTGAAAAACTGTTTTTT. Translation gives CASSQDQSRGREKLFF.

The chain links TRBV7-3 to TRBJ2-2; a weak D match, TRBD1 (6 bases). Germline values: CDR1 SGHTA, CDR2 FQGTGA. V dropped 4 bases and J dropped 3 bases, with 9 bases sitting between them. The CDR3 is 14 residues long. The CDR3 sequence is CASSSYRDTGELFF. The CDR3 DNA is TGTGCCAGCAGCTCTTACAGGGACACCGGGGAGCTGTTTTTT.

The chain couples TRBV9 to TRBJ2-1; 11 bases are a match to TRBD1. The CDR3 sequence is 18 residues long. V lost 2 bases and J lost 8; bases outside the gene matches: 15. Looked up from germline, CDR1 is SGDLS and CDR2 is YYNGEE. CDR3 region: CASSVPLWRDRGDHEQFF. CDR3 in DNA: TGTGCCAGCAGCGTGCCCCTCTGGAGGGACAGGGGGGACCATGAGCAGTTCTTC. The full variable domain, with the rest looked up from reference TRBV9 and TRBJ2-1, is DSGVTQTPKHLITATGQRVTLRCSPRSGDLSVYWYQQSLDQGLQFLIQYYNGEERAKGNILERFSAQQFPDLHSELNLSSLELGDSALYFCASSVPLWRDRGDHEQFFGPGTRLTVL.

This clone has more than one count but fewer than ten. This chain joins TRBV24-1 and TRBJ2-1; TRBD1 matches at 9 bases. V gave up 4 bases and J gave up 4 bases; unmatched junction bases: 7. Per germline, CDR1 KGHDR and CDR2 SFDVKD. The CDR3 sequence is 16 residues long. CDR3 in amino acids: CATSDSGQGTYNEQFF. The CDR3 bases are TGTGCCACCAGTGACTCCGGACAGGGGACGTACAATGAGCAGTTCTTC.

This clone was detected once. V gene TRBV18 combines with J gene TRBJ2-3; 8 nucleotides align to TRBD2. Germline-derived CDR1 and CDR2 are KGHSH and LQKENI. The CDR3 runs to 15 residues. V dropped 4 bases and J dropped 1; count of bases not matched to a gene: 4. The CDR3 sequence: CASSLGLAGTDTQYF. The CDR3 DNA reads TGTGCCAGCTCACTTGGACTAGCTGGCACAGATACGCAGTATTTT.

The chain is built from TRBV5-1 and TRBJ2-1; D remains unclear. The CDR3 runs to 15 residues. The germline V and J ends were trimmed by 0 bases and 5 bases, with 12 bases remaining between them. Germline V gives CDR1 SGHRS, CDR2 YFSETQ. CDR3 loop: CASSLASPSDNEQFF. Here the CDR3 DNA reads TGCGCCAGCAGCTTGGCGAGCCCTTCGGACAATGAGCAGTTCTTC.

The chain links TRBV24-1 to TRBJ1-2, with 7 bases identical to TRBD1. J lost 4 bases, V lost 4 bases, and 11 bases had no gene match. Germline values: CDR1 KGHDR, CDR2 SFDVKD. This CDR3 has 16 amino acids. The chain's CDR3 is CATSELTGDGGYGYTF. The DNA for the CDR3 is TGTGCCACCAGTGAGCTTACAGGGGATGGGGGCTATGGCTACACCTTC.

The chain joins TRBV19 to TRBJ2-7, with TRBD2 identical over 9 bases. Germline V gene sequence: CDR1 LNHDA, CDR2 SQIVND (reference sequence). V was clipped by 6 bases and J by 0 bases; unmatched bases: 15. The CDR3 totals 18 residues. The CDR3 loop reads CASRSIAGVKGGSYEQYF. The CDR3 bases are TGTGCCAGTAGATCAATAGCGGGGGTAAAAGGAGGCTCCTACGAGCAGTACTTC.

The gene calls are TRBV11-2 and TRBJ1-2; the D is unclear. Trimming cost V 4 bases and J 4 bases, with 4 bases left between them. The CDR3 sequence is 11 residues long. Germline V gene lookup returns CDR1 SGHAT and CDR2 FQNNGV. The CDR3 sequence: CASSSSYGYTF. DNA of the CDR3: TGTGCCAGCAGCTCCAGCTATGGCTACACCTTC.